The next 25 T cell receptor beta chains were all read from a single sample in a study of breast tumors, draining lymph nodes, adjacent tissues. TCRdb itself ran the multiplex PCR reads through MiXCR, one entry per CDR3 protein. Of fewer than 25,000 distinct CDR3 sequences in the sample, about 38% were seen once. Specimen: breast tumor tissue. The receptors derive from a female donor with breast cancer. Some clones in this sample may be carry-over from other donors' samples.

This clonotype was found many times. The V call is TRBV29-1, the J call TRBJ1-2; no clear D. CDR3 length: 12 amino acids. Looked up from germline, CDR1 is SQVTM and CDR2 is ANQGSEA. V lost 2 bases to trimming and J lost 1 base, with 5 bases between them. The chain's CDR3 is CSVETVNYGYTF. For the CDR3, the DNA is TGCAGCGTTGAAACCGTTAACTATGGCTACACCTTC.

This clonotype was recorded at least ten times. At one boundary the junction diverges from the germline segment, which might be a read error. Here the CDR3 reads CASSLAGGNTEQFF. CDR3 nucleotide sequence: TGTGCTAGCAGCTTAGCGGGAGGGAATACTGAGCAGTTCTTC. The chain combines TRBV7-7 with TRBJ2-1, with TRBD2 matching 11 bases. The CDR3 sequence is 14 residues long. CDR1 and CDR2 from the germline V gene are SSHAT and FNYEAQ (reference sequence).

Regarding this clonotype: A single base separates this from a much larger clone, so it may be a read error. This chain joins TRBV11-3 and TRBJ2-3; 7 bases align to TRBD1. Germline V gene data show CDR1 as SGHNT and CDR2 as YENEEA. The CDR3 consists of 19 residues. The CDR3 sequence: CASTRTGCYPEESTDTRYF. CDR3 bases: TGTGCCAGCACCCGGACAGGCTGTTATCCCGAAGAAAGCACAGATACGCGGTATTTT.

The count of this clonotype is one. The chain is built from TRBV2 and TRBJ2-3, with 9 bases lining up with TRBD1. Trimming at V came to 9 bases and at J to 2 bases, leaving 12 bases not matched to a gene. CDR1 is SNHLY, CDR2 FYNNEI, per germline. This CDR3 spans 16 amino acids. The chain's CDR3 is CASREQGARPTDTQYF. Written as DNA, the CDR3 is TGTGCCAGTAGGGAACAGGGGGCGCGCCCCACAGATACGCAGTATTTT.

This clonotype was counted many times. The gene calls are TRBV7-2 and TRBJ2-7, with D uncertain. Germline V CDR1 and CDR2: SGHTA, FQGNSA. CDR3 size: 14 residues. Trimming removed 4 bases from V and 1 base from J, with 11 bases in between. The CDR3 DNA sequence: TGTGCCAGCAGCTCCCCCACCACGTCCTACGAGCAGTACTTC. Residues: CASSSPTTSYEQYF. The whole variable domain, filled in from reference TRBV7-2 and TRBJ2-7, reads GAGVSQSPSNKVTEKGKDVELRCDPISGHTALYWYRQSLGQGLEFLIYFQGNSAPDKSGLPSDRFSAERTGGSVSTLTIQRTQQEDSAVYLCASSSPTTSYEQYFGPGTRLTVT.

This clonotype was recorded at least ten times. V and J are TRBV11-2 and TRBJ2-7; D possibly corresponds to TRBD1 (6 bases). Per germline, CDR1 SGHAT and CDR2 FQNNGV. Trimming removed 5 bases at V and 6 bases at J, with 17 bases between. The CDR3 extends over 14 amino acids. CDR3 in DNA: TGTGCCAGCAGCCCCTCTTCAGGGGCCGGCGAGCAGTACTTC. Protein: CASSPSSGAGEQYF.

J is TRBJ2-7 and V is TRBV4-3; D is perhaps TRBD2 (6 bases). Germline V CDR1 and CDR2: LGHNA, YSLEER. Trimming removed 0 bases at V and 1 base at J, with 10 bases between. The CDR3 has 15 residues. CDR3 residues: CASSQDWRGSYEQYF. In DNA, the CDR3 is TGCGCCAGCAGCCAAGATTGGCGGGGATCCTACGAGCAGTACTTC.

This clonotype is labeled large (0.1 to 1%). The rearrangement uses TRBV7-3 and TRBJ2-2, with a weak D call TRBD1 (6 bases). Germline loops: CDR1 SGHTA, CDR2 FQGTGA. The CDR3 runs 13 residues. Trimming took 5 bases from V and 4 from J, leaving 8 bases between them. The CDR3 DNA reads TGTGCCAGCAGCCTAGGGGGCACCGGGGAGCTGTTTTTT. Amino acid sequence: CASSLGGTGELFF.

This clonotype was recorded at least ten times. V usage is TRBV6-6 and J usage is TRBJ1-2; D unresolved. CDR1 and CDR2 (germline): MNHNY, SVGAGI (reference sequence). This CDR3 contains 13 residues. Trimming cost V 7 bases and J 2 bases, with 11 bases left between them. The CDR3 here is CASTASGNYGYTF. The CDR3 DNA sequence: TGTGCCAGCACCGCATCGGGGAACTATGGCTACACCTTC.

This clonotype was recorded at least ten times. The chain combines TRBV5-5 with TRBJ2-5; D is perhaps TRBD1 (7 bases). CDR3 length equals 14 residues. CDR1 and CDR2 from the germline V gene are SGHKS and YYEKEE (reference sequence). Trimming took off 4 bases at V and 5 bases at J, with 15 bases between the two ends. The CDR3, as DNA: TGTGCCAGCAGCCGGACAGGCGGAGGGGAGACCCAGTACTTC. Its protein is CASSRTGGGETQYF.

This clonotype was recorded at least ten times. The gene calls are TRBV7-3 and TRBJ2-2, with D perhaps given as TRBD1 or TRBD2 (5 bases each). Trimming took 1 base from V and 4 from J, leaving 13 bases between them. Per germline, CDR1 SGHTA and CDR2 FQGTGA. The CDR3 is 16 residues long. CDR3 loop: CASSLIGTVFTGELFF. CDR3 coding DNA: TGTGCCAGCAGCTTAATAGGGACGGTATTCACCGGGGAGCTGTTTTTT.

Note on this clonotype: The junction shows a germline mismatch at one end, possibly a read error. The V call is TRBV7-2, the J call TRBJ1-6, with D possibly TRBD1 on 6 matching bases. Germline-derived CDR1 and CDR2 are SGHTA and FQGNSA. This CDR3 comprises 15 residues. The CDR3 coding sequence is TGCGCCAGCGGACAGAAGCTGGGAACTAAATCACCCCTCCACTTT. Amino acids: CASGQKLGTKSPLHF.

This rearrangement joins TRBV18 to TRBJ2-3; 7 bases are shared with TRBD1. CDR3 length: 16 residues. With 4 bases clipped from V and 2 bases from J, the junction kept 9 bases outside the gene matches. The germline V gene encodes CDR1 KGHSH and CDR2 LQKENI. The CDR3 is CASSRGQLSSTDTQYF. The CDR3 coding sequence is TGTGCCAGCTCACGGGGACAGCTATCGTCCACAGATACGCAGTATTTT.

The V gene is TRBV6-5, the J gene TRBJ2-1; 8 nucleotides line up with TRBD2. The CDR3 loop spans 13 amino acids. V was clipped by 6 bases and J by 14 bases; unmatched bases: 12. Germline V gene data show CDR1 as MNHEY and CDR2 as SVGAGI. The CDR3 sequence is CASRPTSGGSEFF. In DNA, the CDR3 is TGTGCCAGCAGACCTACATCGGGAGGGTCGGAGTTCTTC.

The chain combines TRBV4-1 with TRBJ2-2; D may be TRBD1 (6 bases). V gave up 6 bases and J gave up 7 bases, with 18 bases separating them. This CDR3 has 15 amino acids. Germline values: CDR1 MGHRA, CDR2 YSYEKL. CDR3 amino acids: CASRRIIGTSGELFF. The CDR3 DNA is TGCGCCAGCAGACGCATAATAGGGACAAGCGGGGAGCTGTTTTTT.

This clonotype was picked up many times. The chain recombines TRBV9 with TRBJ1-2; D perhaps matches TRBD1 (6 bases). The length of the CDR3 is 14 residues. CDR1 is SGDLS, CDR2 YYNGEE, per germline. V lost 2 bases and J 4 bases, leaving 12 bases between the germline ends. For the CDR3, the DNA is TGTGCCAGCAGCGTCGGGGAAGGGGGCTATGGCTACACCTTC. Protein product: CASSVGEGGYGYTF.

This clonotype was picked up many times. The genes are TRBV20-1 and TRBJ1-4; D perhaps matches TRBD1 (6 bases). Trimming removed 0 bases from V and 8 bases from J, with 19 bases in between. CDR3 length: 16 residues. Germline assignment: CDR1 DFQATT and CDR2 SNEGSKA (reference sequence). The CDR3, as DNA: TGCAGTGCTAGAGATATCCCCCGGGGGCGCGGGGAAAAACTGTTTTTT. Protein sequence: CSARDIPRGRGEKLFF.

The chain is built from TRBV7-9 and TRBJ2-1; D gene uncertain. Germline V gene data show CDR1 as SEHNR and CDR2 as FQNEAQ (reference sequence). Trimming removed 5 bases from V and 6 bases from J, with 8 bases in between. The CDR3 is 12 residues long. The CDR3 DNA reads TGTGCCAGCAGCCAGCTTCTCAATGAGCAGTTCTTC. This encodes CASSQLLNEQFF.

This clonotype appeared many times. V gene TRBV7-4 combines with J gene TRBJ2-2; TRBD1 is a possible D gene (5 bases). V shed 2 bases and J shed 4 bases, with 14 bases lying between them. Germline lookup yields CDR1 SGHVT and CDR2 SQSDAQ. This CDR3 comprises 16 residues. The CDR3 region has the DNA TGTGCCAGCAGCTTATGGGTACAGGAGCGCACCGGGGAGCTGTTTTTT. Translating it yields CASSLWVQERTGELFF.

At least ten counts were recorded for this clonotype. The chain carries TRBV11-2 and TRBJ2-5; D is uncertain. Germline CDR1 is SGHAT and CDR2 is FQNNGV. The CDR3 has 11 amino acids. V was shortened by 3 bases and J by 1 base, with 0 bases between the two germline ends. The CDR3 loop reads CASSFQETQYF. CDR3 bases: TGTGCCAGCAGCTTCCAAGAGACCCAGTACTTC.

The chain couples TRBV6-5 to TRBJ2-3; 9 nucleotides align to TRBD2. Germline V CDR1 and CDR2: MNHEY, SVGAGI. This CDR3 contains 17 residues. V was clipped by 5 bases and J by 3 bases; unmatched bases: 12. The CDR3: CASSPLPGLALTDTQYF. Written as DNA, the CDR3 is TGTGCCAGCAGTCCCCTCCCGGGACTAGCATTGACAGATACGCAGTATTTT.

This clonotype was seen repeatedly, ten times or more. At one boundary the junction diverges from the germline segment, which might be a read error. The chain couples TRBV2 to TRBJ2-5, with TRBD2 as a possible D gene (6 bases). CDR3 size: 15 residues. The V gene's germline CDR1 is SNHLY and CDR2 FYNNEI. In DNA form, the CDR3 reads TGTGCCAGCAGGGAAATGGGCGGGAACCAGGAGACCCAGTACTTC. Residues: CASREMGGNQETQYF.

This clonotype was observed a few times. The chain has TRBV6-5 and TRBJ2-7, with D possibly matching TRBD2 (6 bases). V was pared by 5 bases and J by 5 bases, with 19 bases between. The CDR3 has 15 amino acids. Per germline, CDR1 MNHEY and CDR2 SVGAGI. The CDR3 reads CASSPQRTTHNEQYF. CDR3 in DNA: TGTGCCAGCAGTCCACAGCGGACTACCCATAACGAGCAGTACTTC.

The chain combines TRBV7-9 with TRBJ2-7; D remains unclear. Trimming shortened V by 1 base and J by 2 bases, and 15 bases separated the two germline ends. The germline gives CDR1 SEHNR, CDR2 FQNEAQ (reference sequence). This CDR3 region has 16 residues. Here the CDR3 reads CASSLVAGPATYEQYF. CDR3 nucleotide sequence: TGTGCCAGCAGCTTAGTAGCAGGACCGGCGACCTACGAGCAGTACTTC.

This clonotype showed up many times. This chain connects TRBV6-6 to TRBJ2-5; D is possibly TRBD1 (5 bases). The V gene's germline CDR1 is MNHNY and CDR2 SVGAGI (reference sequence). The CDR3 spans 14 residues. Trimming took off 2 bases at V and 0 bases at J, with 7 bases between the two ends. The CDR3 here is CASSYNRYQETQYF. CDR3 bases: TGTGCCAGCAGTTACAACAGGTACCAAGAGACCCAGTACTTC.